The 32 T cell receptor beta chains reported below all come from one sample, sequenced in a study of PD-L1 blockade in urothelial cancer. Time point meaning: pretreatment peripheral blood. The method was immunoSEQ multiplex PCR; TCRdb's version includes in-frame clones alone and lacks a portion of them. The data show about 95,000 clones, roughly 84% seen once. This specimen was PBMCs, taken around atezolizumab (anti-PD-L1) treatment. All receptors derive from a man between 60 and 75 years old with urothelial cancer.

The rearrangement links TRBV4-1 to TRBJ2-3; D may be TRBD2 (6 bases). Germline V gene sequence: CDR1 MGHRA, CDR2 YSYEKL. The CDR3 runs to 14 residues. V was cut by 0 bases and J by 8 bases, with 12 bases left in between. The CDR3 region has the DNA TGCGCCAGCAGCCAAGAGTGGCGTAGCGGTACGCAGTATTTT. Its translation is CASSQEWRSGTQYF.

This chain uses TRBV15 with TRBJ1-6, with a weak D call TRBD1 (6 bases). From germline, CDR1 is LNHNV and CDR2 YYDKDF (reference sequence). V lost 1 base, J lost 7 bases, and 17 bases lay in between. The CDR3 contains 17 residues. The CDR3 here is CATSRGRLGQANSPLHF. The DNA of the CDR3 is TGTGCCACCAGCAGAGGTCGCTTGGGACAAGCAAATTCACCCCTCCACTTT.

The chain uses TRBV19 and TRBJ2-7; no definite D call. The CDR3 length is 13 residues. Germline assignment: CDR1 LNHDA and CDR2 SQIVND (reference sequence). Trimming left V 7 bases short and J 1 base short, with 11 bases between. DNA for the CDR3: TGTGCCAGTACCGAAGACGGGTCCTACGAGCAGTACTTC. This translates into CASTEDGSYEQYF.

The table lists this clone with a count of one. The genes are TRBV15 and TRBJ2-2, with TRBD2 as a possible D gene (5 bases). The CDR3 is 14 amino acids. V shed 2 bases and J shed 7 bases, with 11 bases lying between them. CDR1 and CDR2 from the germline V gene are LNHNV and YYDKDF (reference sequence). This CDR3 is CATSRSPGSGELFF. The DNA for the CDR3 is TGTGCCACCAGCAGATCCCCGGGAAGCGGGGAGCTGTTTTTT.

This clone has only one observation. The chain links TRBV14 to TRBJ2-2, with D perhaps TRBD2 (5 bases). With 4 bases removed from V and 6 bases from J, the gap between germline ends came to 9 bases. CDR1 is SGHDN, CDR2 FVKESK, per germline. The CDR3 covers 13 residues. CDR3 nucleotides: TGTGCCAGCAGCCTTCTAGCCCCCGGGGAGCTGTTTTTT. Encoded protein: CASSLLAPGELFF.

CDR3: CASSPGQLNSYEQYF. The CDR3 nucleotides are TGTGCCAGCAGCCCGGGACAGCTCAACTCCTACGAGCAGTACTTC. J is TRBJ2-7 and V is TRBV7-7, with 7 nucleotides matching TRBD1. This CDR3 is built from 15 residues. J gave up 0 bases and V 5 bases, and 7 bases lay outside the gene matches. Germline loops: CDR1 SSHAT, CDR2 FNYEAQ (reference sequence).

The genes are TRBV9 and TRBJ2-1; D is possibly TRBD2 (7 bases). The ends were cut back, 0 bases at V and 6 bases at J, with 13 bases in the middle. Germline CDR1 is SGDLS and CDR2 is YYNGEE. The CDR3 has 15 amino acids. CDR3 bases: TGTGCCAGCAGCGTAGGAGGGGGGGCCGCCAATGAGCAGTTCTTC. Translation gives CASSVGGGAANEQFF.

The chain carries TRBV9 and TRBJ2-3, with 7 bases matching TRBD2. The CDR3 covers 15 residues. In germline, CDR1 is SGDLS, CDR2 YYNGEE. J was trimmed by 0 bases and V by 0 bases; bases with no gene match: 1. The CDR3: CASSVGRGSTDTQYF. The CDR3 DNA is TGTGCCAGCAGCGTAGGGCGGGGGAGCACAGATACGCAGTATTTT.

This chain connects TRBV5-1 to TRBJ2-7; 7 nucleotides align to TRBD1. Trimming at V came to 0 bases and at J to 4 bases, leaving 4 bases not matched to a gene. There are 14 residues in the CDR3. In germline, CDR1 is SGHRS, CDR2 YFSETQ. The CDR3 DNA follows: TGCGCCAGCAGCTTGGTGGGACAGACATACGAGCAGTACTTC. Its protein is CASSLVGQTYEQYF.

The chain combines TRBV7-9 with TRBJ2-4; 7 bases match TRBD1. Trimming cost V 5 bases and J 0 bases; bases outside gene matches: 7. CDR3 length: 16 residues. Germline V lookup: CDR1 SEHNR, CDR2 FQNEAQ (reference sequence). The CDR3 DNA is TGTGCCAGCAGCGATGGACAGGTCTTAGCCAAAAACATTCAGTACTTC. Protein product: CASSDGQVLAKNIQYF.

The chain uses TRBV19 and TRBJ2-7; a possible D gene is TRBD2 (5 bases). This CDR3 comprises 15 residues. Per the germline V gene, CDR1 is LNHDA and CDR2 is SQIVND (reference sequence). V was clipped by 5 bases and J by 3 bases, with 17 bases between them. The DNA of the CDR3 is TGTGCCAGTAGTCCCTCCGGACGGGGAGTCTACGAGCAGTACTTC. Translated, it gives CASSPSGRGVYEQYF.

The chain is built from TRBV4-2 and TRBJ2-3, with 7 bases matching TRBD2. The germline V gene has CDR1 LGHNA and CDR2 YNFKEQ. Germline trimming cut 0 bases from V and 5 bases from J; bases unmatched to any gene: 11. This CDR3 contains 17 residues. The CDR3 is CASSQDRSASGGDTQYF. In nucleotides, the CDR3 is TGTGCCAGCAGCCAAGACCGCTCGGCTAGCGGAGGAGATACGCAGTATTTT.

The CDR3 region is CASRRGWGPQETQYF. CDR3 DNA: TGTGCCAGCAGGAGGGGGTGGGGACCACAAGAGACCCAGTACTTC. This rearrangement joins TRBV6-5 to TRBJ2-5, with D possibly TRBD1 on 6 matching bases. Germline V gene sequence: CDR1 MNHEY, CDR2 SVGAGI. The CDR3 loop spans 15 amino acids. V lost 6 bases and J 2 bases, leaving 16 bases between the germline ends.

The gene calls are TRBV7-2 and TRBJ2-7; TRBD1 matches at 10 bases. In germline, CDR1 is SGHTA, CDR2 FQGNSA. The CDR3 has 15 residues. The V gene end was trimmed by 4 bases and the J gene end by 2 bases; junction bases not matched to a gene: 5. CDR3 residues: CASSSRDRGPYEQYF. The CDR3 bases are TGTGCCAGCAGCTCTCGGGACAGGGGACCCTACGAGCAGTACTTC.

The chain carries TRBV30 and TRBJ2-7, with a tentative D call TRBD1 (6 bases). Germline CDR1 is GTSNPN and CDR2 is SVGIG (reference sequence). Trimming pared 1 base from V and 1 base from J, leaving 8 bases between. The CDR3 length is 13 residues. CDR3 nucleotides: TGTGCCTGGAGTGCGGACAGTTCCTACGAGCAGTACTTC. Protein sequence: CAWSADSSYEQYF.

The chain combines TRBV4-2 with TRBJ2-6; TRBD1 matches at 9 bases. The CDR3 spans 16 residues. V gave up 4 bases and J gave up 2 bases; unmatched junction bases: 3. The germline gives CDR1 LGHNA, CDR2 YNFKEQ. The DNA of the CDR3 is TGTGCCAGCAGCCGTACAGGGGGCGCTGGGGCCAACGTCCTGACTTTC. Translation: CASSRTGGAGANVLTF.

The rearrangement links TRBV5-1 to TRBJ1-1, with D perhaps TRBD1 (5 bases). CDR1 SGHRS and CDR2 YFSETQ come from the germline V gene. The germline V and J ends were trimmed by 0 bases and 1 base, with 7 bases remaining between them. CDR3 length: 14 residues. The CDR3 protein is CASSLGQTNTEAFF. The CDR3 DNA sequence: TGCGCCAGCAGCTTGGGACAGACGAACACTGAAGCTTTCTTT.

This chain joins TRBV6-5 and TRBJ2-7, with 7 nucleotides matching TRBD1. V lost 0 bases to trimming and J lost 2 bases; unmatched junction nucleotides: 1. CDR1 is MNHEY, CDR2 SVGAGI, per germline. The CDR3 sequence is 14 residues long. The CDR3 DNA sequence: TGTGCCAGCAGTTACTCGACAGGGACCTACGAGCAGTACTTC. The encoded protein is CASSYSTGTYEQYF.

V is TRBV6-1 and J is TRBJ2-7, with 7 bases that match TRBD1. This CDR3 region has 11 residues. Losses at the gene ends were 8 bases for V and 8 bases for J; bases not matched to a gene: 6. The germline V gene encodes CDR1 MNHNS and CDR2 SASEGT. The CDR3, as DNA: TGTGCCAGCCTGAAACAGGGGCAGCAGTACTTC. This gives the protein CASLKQGQQYF.

The V and J genes are TRBV9 and TRBJ1-2; 8 nucleotides match TRBD1. Germline CDR1 reads SGDLS; CDR2 reads YYNGEE. The CDR3 runs to 14 residues. V dropped 4 bases and J dropped 4; count of bases not matched to a gene: 6. CDR3 nucleotides: TGTGCCAGCAGCCTTGGACAGGGAACCTATGGCTACACCTTC. Protein sequence: CASSLGQGTYGYTF.

There are a few counts of this clone. The genes are TRBV27 and TRBJ2-7; D is perhaps TRBD1 (6 bases). V was pared by 6 bases and J by 0 bases, with 9 bases between. This CDR3 region has 13 residues. The germline V gene has CDR1 MNHEY and CDR2 SMNVEV (reference sequence). Here the CDR3 reads CASSWDTSYEQYF. Here the CDR3 DNA reads TGTGCCAGCAGCTGGGACACCTCCTACGAGCAGTACTTC.

The rearrangement uses TRBV7-6 and TRBJ2-5; a weak D match, TRBD1 (6 bases). CDR3 size: 15 residues. The germline V and J ends were trimmed by 5 bases and 5 bases, with 18 bases remaining between them. CDR1 SGHVS and CDR2 FNYEAQ come from the germline V gene. CDR3 sequence reads: CASSLHQGLSETQYF. For the CDR3, the DNA is TGTGCCAGCAGCCTACACCAGGGGCTTTCGGAGACCCAGTACTTC.

This chain uses TRBV27 with TRBJ2-7; 8 nucleotides line up with TRBD1. Trimming removed 5 bases from V and 7 bases from J; junction bases left unmatched: 13. CDR3 length equals 15 residues. Germline values: CDR1 MNHEY, CDR2 SMNVEV (reference sequence). CDR3 in amino acids: CASSARLTGVGEQYF. The CDR3 DNA sequence: TGTGCCAGCAGTGCCCGGCTGACAGGGGTCGGTGAGCAGTACTTC.

The chain recombines TRBV6-5 with TRBJ1-2, with D possibly matching TRBD1 (5 bases). The CDR3 spans 13 residues. V was trimmed by 6 bases and J by 8 bases, leaving 16 bases between them. Germline V gene sequence: CDR1 MNHEY, CDR2 SVGAGI. The CDR3 DNA reads as TGTGCCAGCAGACGGGGCTCCGGGGGGGGCTACACCTTC. It is translated as CASRRGSGGGYTF.

The chain employs TRBV7-3 and TRBJ2-2, with D hard to call. The germline V and J ends were trimmed by 2 bases and 1 base, with 5 bases remaining between them. The CDR3 covers 14 residues. Germline CDR1 and CDR2: SGHTA and FQGTGA. CDR3 region: CASSLGMNTGELFF. CDR3 DNA: TGTGCCAGCAGCTTAGGCATGAACACCGGGGAGCTGTTTTTT.

The rearrangement joins TRBV25-1 to TRBJ2-1, with TRBD2 matching over 8 bases. The CDR3 totals 17 residues. The V and J ends lost 4 bases and 5 bases, in that order; junction bases with no gene match: 13. CDR1 and CDR2 from the germline V gene are MGHDK and SYGVNS. The CDR3, as DNA: TGTGCCAGCAGTGCTTGGACTAGCCCGCCCTCAAACAATGAGCAGTTCTTC. Translating it yields CASSAWTSPPSNNEQFF.

The chain is built from TRBV5-5 and TRBJ1-4; no clear D. Trimming pared 0 bases from V and 2 bases from J, leaving 5 bases between. The CDR3 contains 14 residues. CDR1 is SGHKS and CDR2 is YYEKEE in the germline V gene (reference sequence). In nucleotides, the CDR3 is TGTGCCAGCAGCTTGGACAGCACTAATGAAAAACTGTTTTTT. This sequence encodes CASSLDSTNEKLFF.

This clone appeared a single time. The rearrangement joins TRBV29-1 to TRBJ2-3, with 14 bases that match TRBD2. CDR3 size: 16 residues. Losses at the gene ends were 3 bases for V and 5 bases for J; bases not matched to a gene: 7. CDR1 SQVTM and CDR2 ANQGSEA come from the germline V gene. The CDR3 DNA is TGCAGCGTTGAGGGGGGGGGACTAGCGGGAGAAGATACGCAGTATTTT. Translated: CSVEGGGLAGEDTQYF.

The chain is built from TRBV19 and TRBJ2-2, with D possibly matching TRBD1 (5 bases). Looked up from germline, CDR1 is LNHDA and CDR2 is SQIVND (reference sequence). The germline V and J ends were trimmed by 6 bases and 0 bases, with 5 bases remaining between them. The CDR3 runs 13 residues. The CDR3, as DNA: TGTGCCAGTAGGGACACGAACACCGGGGAGCTGTTTTTT. The encoded protein is CASRDTNTGELFF.

This clone occurred once. The J gene is TRBJ1-2, the V gene TRBV7-8; D uncertain. The CDR3 runs to 13 residues. Trimming removed 8 bases from V and 6 bases from J, with 16 bases in between. Germline CDR1 is SGHVS and CDR2 is FQNEAQ. The CDR3 coding sequence is TGTGCCAGCGCCCGGAGGGTTCGGGATGGCTACACCTTC. As protein: CASARRVRDGYTF.

The chain joins TRBV11-1 to TRBJ2-1; D is unresolved. Germline V gene data show CDR1 as SGHAT and CDR2 as FQDESV (reference sequence). This CDR3 is built from 15 residues. Trimming took 4 bases from V and 0 from J, leaving 10 bases between them. CDR3 DNA sequence: TGTGCCAGCAGCTCAAGCGCCAGCTCCTACAATGAGCAGTTCTTC. It codes for CASSSSASSYNEQFF.

The chain is built from TRBV7-3 and TRBJ1-3; no clear D gene. The CDR3 extends over 15 amino acids. Germline values: CDR1 SGHTA, CDR2 FQGTGA. The V and J ends lost 2 bases and 4 bases respectively, with 12 bases between them. DNA of the CDR3: TGTGCCAGCAGCTTATCCTCGGGAAACGGAAACACCATATATTTT. It is translated as CASSLSSGNGNTIYF.